This T cell receptor beta chain was obtained from a study of CD8+ T cells in alopecia areata. Whole-study results and caveats: An increase in clonality over normal scalp was evident in lesional scalp, especially alopecia totalis/universalis.

Lesional scalp tissue (obtained by punch biopsy) and peripheral blood were collected from alopecia areata patients. Germline values: CDR1 SEHNR, CDR2 FQNEAQ (reference sequence). The CDR3 consists of 12 residues. V lost 8 bases to trimming and J lost 6 bases; unmatched junction nucleotides: 6. As the sequencing template, cDNA was produced by extracting RNA and reverse transcribing it. Clones were sequenced by immunoSEQ multiplex PCR, and TCRdb holds only the in-frame ones, with some missing. The sample holds about 120,000 clones, 49% seen once. A word on this clone: What it binds is unknown.

This chain uses TRBV7-9 with TRBJ2-7; 8 nucleotides agree with TRBD2. Sequencing was performed on CD8+ T cells sorted from blood, taken at week 0. The sequence derives from a human donor with alopecia areata. For the CDR3, the DNA is TGTGCCAGCGCCGGGGGGGTCGGCGAGCAGTACTTC. It encodes CASAGGVGEQYF. Full variable domain (remainder filled in from reference TRBV7-9 and TRBJ2-7): DTGVSQNPRHKITKRGQNVTFRCDPISEHNRLYWYRQTLGQGPEFLTYFQNEAQLEKSRLLSDRFSAERPKGSFSTLEIQRTEQGDSAMYLCASAGGVGEQYFGPGTRLTVT.